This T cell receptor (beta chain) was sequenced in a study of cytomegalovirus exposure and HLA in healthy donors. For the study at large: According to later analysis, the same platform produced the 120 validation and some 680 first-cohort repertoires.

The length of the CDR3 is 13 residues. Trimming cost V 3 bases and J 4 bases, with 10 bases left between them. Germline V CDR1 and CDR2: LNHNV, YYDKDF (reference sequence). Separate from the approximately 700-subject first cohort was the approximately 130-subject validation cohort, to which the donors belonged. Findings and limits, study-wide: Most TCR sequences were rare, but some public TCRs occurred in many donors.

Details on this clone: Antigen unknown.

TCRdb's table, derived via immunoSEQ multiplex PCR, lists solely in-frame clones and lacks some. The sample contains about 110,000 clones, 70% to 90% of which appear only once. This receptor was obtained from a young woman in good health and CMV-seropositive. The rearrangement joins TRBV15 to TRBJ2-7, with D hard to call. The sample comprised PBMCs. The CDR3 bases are TGTGCCACCAGCAGGGCCTACAGATACGAGCAGTACTTC. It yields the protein CATSRAYRYEQYF.